This TCR beta chain emerged from a study of T cells in localized non-small cell lung cancer. Findings of the study overall: Uninvolved adjacent lung, not tumor, had the highest T cell clonality. The study linked higher blood T cell density to longer overall survival. Adjacent lung tissue had a median roughly 55 of the top 100 clones found in the tumor.

Deletions cut 7 bases from V and 4 bases from J, with 11 bases between. The CDR3 runs 12 residues. CDR1 is MNHNS and CDR2 is SASEGT in the germline V gene. A word on this clone: The antigen remains unidentified.

TCRdb's copy holds only in-frame clones and misses some; the assay was immunoSEQ multiplex PCR. The sample shows roughly 20,000 clones, over 75% of them seen only once. The V call is TRBV6-1, the J call TRBJ2-7; D is undetermined. The sample consisted of peripheral blood mononuclear cells, taken before any cancer treatment. The clonotype was recovered from a male donor at least 60 years old with stage II lung adenocarcinoma. The DNA of the CDR3 is TGTGCCAGCACGGTAGGTCGGTACGAGCAGTACTTC. It specifies CASTVGRYEQYF.